Described below is a single T cell receptor beta chain sequence and its context. No antigen is known for it. TCRdb re-analysed the reads in MiXCR, keeping a single row per CDR3 protein. Here the sample spans about 74,000 distinct CDR3 sequences, around 30% being singletons. The data derive from a study of T cell repertoires in cytomegalovirus infection. Looking at the study overall: CMV epitopes used comprised recently identified HLA-C-restricted ones and well-studied HLA-B-restricted ones. Public TCR beta signatures marked donors with CMV infection and the matching HLA. Study findings and constraints: Cumulated frequencies of public TCR beta families served to identify carriers of CMV plus the relevant HLA. Predominance within the ex vivo response was attributable to HLA-C-restricted CMV-specific TCR beta clonotypes.

Germline CDR1 is MDHEN and CDR2 is SYDVKM. The CDR3 is 16 amino acids. V was trimmed by 2 bases and J by 5 bases, leaving 16 bases between them. The chain employs TRBV28 and TRBJ2-1, with a weak D call TRBD2 (6 bases). This sequence was found in a human donor in good health (CMV status not recorded). Some clones in this sample may be carry-over from other donors' samples. Sample: CD8+ T cells from cultured PBMCs, taken from culture after CMV antigen stimulation. CDR3 amino acids: CASSLVALARHNEQFF. CDR3 nucleotides: TGTGCCAGCAGTTTAGTAGCGCTAGCGAGGCACAATGAGCAGTTCTTC.